This is a list of T cell receptor beta chains from one sample in a study of PD-L1 blockade in urothelial cancer. TCRdb's table, derived via immunoSEQ multiplex PCR, lists solely in-frame clones and lacks some. The sample has about 88,000 clones, more than 90% seen once. The starting material was PBMCs, obtained around atezolizumab (anti-PD-L1) treatment. These receptors were taken from a man in his sixties with urothelial cancer. CDR3s include the opening cysteine and the closing phenylalanine or tryptophan. The D gene is left open where the match is weak. A clone size is listed for some rows: how often the clone was seen (once, few, many), or a class if it is expanded.

CDR3 length,D gene,clone size,V gene,J gene,CDR3 DNA,CDR3 protein
15,NA,NA,TRBV7-8,TRBJ1-1,TGTGCCAGCAGCTTGGGGCCAGGGGCATATACTGAAGCTTTCTTT,CASSLGPGAYTEAFF
14,NA,NA,TRBV7-2,TRBJ2-3,TGTGCCAGCAGCTCCTCGCGGTACACAGATACGCAGTATTTT,CASSSSRYTDTQYF
14,TRBD1,NA,TRBV23-1,TRBJ2-7,TGCGCCAGCAGTCATTGGGACAGTTCCTACGAGCAGTACTTC,CASSHWDSSYEQYF
16,TRBD1,once,TRBV7-2,TRBJ2-3,TGTGCCAGCAGCCCTCGGACAGGAGCTAGCACAGATACGCAGTATTTT,CASSPRTGASTDTQYF
17,TRBD2,NA,TRBV13,TRBJ2-2,TGTGCCAGCAGCTTAGAGGGACTAGCAGAGAACACCGGGGAGCTGTTTTTT,CASSLEGLAENTGELFF
18,TRBD2,NA,TRBV13,TRBJ2-2,TGTGCCAGCAGTTTGCAGAGGGGACTAGCAACGAACACCGGGGAGCTGTTTTTT,CASSLQRGLATNTGELFF
15,TRBD2,once,TRBV9,TRBJ2-1,TGTGCCAGCAGCGTATTTGAAGCGGGAGACACTGAGCAGTTCTTC,CASSVFEAGDTEQFF
9,NA,NA,TRBV20-1,TRBJ1-5,TGCAGTGCCACGAGGCCCCAGCATTTT,CSATRPQHF
14,NA,NA,TRBV9,TRBJ2-1,TGTGCCAGCAGCGTTTCGGGCGGGGTCAATGAGCAGTTCTTC,CASSVSGGVNEQFF
13,NA,NA,TRBV19,TRBJ1-2,TGTGCCAGTAGCCTCCGACAGGACTATGGCTACACCTTC,CASSLRQDYGYTF
13,NA,once,TRBV5-4,TRBJ1-4,TGTGCCAGCAGCTTCTCTACTAGTGAAAAACTGTTTTTT,CASSFSTSEKLFF
15,NA,NA,TRBV11-1,TRBJ2-4,TGTGCCAGCAGCTTCCCCGGGGAAGCCAAAAACATTCAGTACTTC,CASSFPGEAKNIQYF
12,NA,NA,TRBV29-1,TRBJ1-1,TGCAGCGTTTCCCCCGGGAACACTGAAGCTTTCTTT,CSVSPGNTEAFF
15,TRBD1,NA,TRBV9,TRBJ1-6,TGTGCCAGCAGCGTCGAGGACAGGGGGAATTCACCCCTCCACTTT,CASSVEDRGNSPLHF
14,NA,NA,TRBV5-1,TRBJ2-3,TGCGCCAGCAGCTTGGGAACGGAGACAGATACGCAGTATTTT,CASSLGTETDTQYF
15,NA,NA,TRBV7-9,TRBJ1-1,TGTGCCAGCAGCTTACTTGGGCAGATGAACACTGAAGCTTTCTTT,CASSLLGQMNTEAFF
10,NA,NA,TRBV20-1,TRBJ2-5,TGCAGTGCTTATAAAGAGACCCAGTACTTC,CSAYKETQYF